This is a list of T cell receptor beta chains from one sample in a study of T cell responses to AZD1222 COVID-19 vaccine. The repertoire was sequenced with immunoSEQ multiplex PCR; TCRdb's copy has only in-frame clones and lacks some. The table shows some 110,000 clones, with 85% to 90% occurring only once. Here the sequenced sample was peripheral blood, taken on day 0 of AZD1222 vaccination. Source of these receptors: an adult in good health. CDR3s include the opening cysteine and the closing phenylalanine or tryptophan. Each record gives: CDR3 protein, CDR3 DNA, clone size, D gene, V gene, J gene. The D gene is left open where the match is weak. Clone size is stated in some rows and not others, as once, few, many or a class when expanded.

CASSLGDRDSYEQYF,TGTGCCAGCAGCTTAGGGGACCGGGACTCCTACGAGCAGTACTTC,-,-,TRBV7-7,TRBJ2-7
CASSQYLAGGRTDTQYF,TGTGCCAGCAGCCAATATTTAGCGGGAGGTCGAACAGATACGCAGTATTTT,-,TRBD2,TRBV4-2,TRBJ2-3
CSARDKYTQYF,TGCAGTGCCCGGGACAAATATACGCAGTATTTT,-,-,TRBV20-1,TRBJ2-3
CASTGQGLGNTIYF,TGTGCCAGCACAGGACAGGGCTTGGGAAACACCATATATTTT,-,TRBD1,TRBV2,TRBJ1-3
CASSQEGPPRTDTQYF,TGTGCCAGCAGCCAAGAGGGGCCCCCTCGCACAGATACGCAGTATTTT,-,-,TRBV4-2,TRBJ2-3
CASNMRGWENEQFF,TGTGCCAGCAACATGAGGGGGTGGGAGAATGAGCAGTTCTTC,-,-,TRBV9,TRBJ2-1
CASSVEAGVGKTQYF,TGTGCCAGCAGCGTAGAAGCGGGAGTGGGGAAGACCCAGTACTTC,-,TRBD2,TRBV9,TRBJ2-5
CASSPQGARANEKLFF,TGTGCCAGCTCACCACAAGGAGCGCGGGCTAATGAAAAACTGTTTTTT,-,-,TRBV18,TRBJ1-4
CASSLLSRRVSMNTEAFF,TGTGCCAGCAGCTTACTTTCCAGAAGAGTTTCCATGAACACTGAAGCTTTCTTT,-,-,TRBV7-9,TRBJ1-1
CASSVSSQEPNYGYTF,TGTGCCAGCAGCGTATCCTCACAGGAGCCTAACTATGGCTACACCTTC,-,-,TRBV9,TRBJ1-2
CAGTGILNTEAFF,TGTGCCGGGACAGGGATTTTGAACACTGAAGCTTTCTTT,-,TRBD1,TRBV30,TRBJ1-1
CASSESRGTEAFF,TGTGCCAGCAGTGAAAGTCGGGGGACTGAAGCTTTCTTT,-,-,TRBV6-1,TRBJ1-1
CAGGQGFNEKLFF,TGTGCCGGTGGACAGGGATTTAATGAAAAACTGTTTTTT,-,TRBD1,TRBV2,TRBJ1-4
CASTSAGELFF,TGTGCCAGCACTAGCGCCGGGGAGCTGTTTTTT,-,-,TRBV7-9,TRBJ2-2
CATSDPSSRDKERDEQFF,TGTGCCACCAGTGATCCCAGCAGCCGGGACAAGGAGAGGGATGAGCAGTTCTTC,-,-,TRBV24-1,TRBJ2-1
CASSRTFGELFF,TGTGCCAGCAGTCGGACGTTCGGGGAGCTGTTTTTT,-,-,TRBV6-5,TRBJ2-2
CASSLRYPGTSGEGETQYF,TGCGCCAGCAGCCTAAGATATCCGGGGACTAGCGGAGAGGGGGAGACCCAGTACTTC,-,TRBD2,TRBV4-3,TRBJ2-5
CAISAGTSGPGQYF,TGTGCCATCAGTGCGGGGACTAGCGGCCCCGGGCAGTACTTC,-,TRBD2,TRBV10-3,TRBJ2-7
CASSLSSTSGGFETQYF,TGTGCCAGCAGCTTAAGTTCGACTAGCGGGGGGTTTGAGACCCAGTACTTC,-,TRBD2,TRBV7-2,TRBJ2-5
CASSGRYGTGVTDTQYF,TGTGCCAGCAGCGGGAGATATGGGACAGGGGTCACAGATACGCAGTATTTT,-,TRBD1,TRBV9,TRBJ2-3
CASSFAGGDRAFF,TGCGCCAGCAGCTTCGCGGGGGGCGATAGGGCTTTCTTT,-,-,TRBV5-1,TRBJ1-1
CASSQAGRGTDTQYF,TGTGCCAGCAGCCAAGCGGGAAGGGGCACAGATACGCAGTATTTT,-,-,TRBV14,TRBJ2-3
CASSGSGVYEQYF,TGTGCCAGCAGTGGTAGCGGGGTTTACGAGCAGTACTTC,-,TRBD2,TRBV28,TRBJ2-7
CASSSHGLEKDTQYF,TGTGCCAGCAGCTCACACGGCCTGGAGAAGGATACGCAGTATTTT,-,-,TRBV7-6,TRBJ2-3
CASSPTRRITYGYTF,TGTGCCAGCAGCCCAACTCGCAGGATTACCTATGGCTACACCTTC,once,-,TRBV14,TRBJ1-2
CASSVAVGTGATSGNTIYF,TGTGCCAGCAGCGTAGCGGTCGGGACAGGGGCCACCTCTGGAAACACCATATATTTT,once,TRBD1,TRBV9,TRBJ1-3
CASSGTGGPPYGYTF,TGTGCCAGCAGCGGGACAGGTGGGCCGCCCTATGGCTACACCTTC,-,TRBD1,TRBV27,TRBJ1-2
CASSLRRVYEQYF,TGTGCCAGCAGTTTAAGGCGTGTCTACGAGCAGTACTTC,-,-,TRBV12-3/TRBV12-4,TRBJ2-7
CASSSDDEQFF,TGTGCCAGCAGCTCGGATGATGAGCAGTTCTTC,-,-,TRBV7-9,TRBJ2-1
CASSYSADANYGYTF,TGTGCCAGCAGTTACTCGGCCGACGCTAACTATGGCTACACCTTC,-,-,TRBV6-5,TRBJ1-2
CASSQFPTGATDTQYF,TGTGCCAGCAGCCAATTCCCGACAGGGGCCACAGATACGCAGTATTTT,-,TRBD1,TRBV3-1/TRBV3-2,TRBJ2-3
CASRGRTTDTQYF,TGTGCCAGCAGAGGAAGGACCACAGATACGCAGTATTTT,-,-,TRBV25-1,TRBJ2-3
CASSYSFGATNEKLFF,TGTGCCAGCAGTTACTCGTTTGGGGCAACTAATGAAAAACTGTTTTTT,-,-,TRBV6-5,TRBJ1-4
CASSVGPQGGEPQHF,TGCGCCAGCAGCGTTGGTCCCCAGGGGGGCGAGCCCCAGCATTTT,-,TRBD1,TRBV5-1,TRBJ1-5
CASSVDPAETDTQYF,TGTGCCAGCAGCGTAGATCCAGCGGAGACAGATACGCAGTATTTT,-,-,TRBV9,TRBJ2-3
CASSSMGEKLFF,TGTGCCAGCAGCTCAATGGGTGAAAAACTGTTTTTT,-,-,TRBV28,TRBJ1-4
CASSPYDMLGEQFF,TGTGCCAGCAGCCCTTACGACATGCTCGGGGAGCAGTTCTTC,-,-,TRBV7-2,TRBJ2-1
CASRVRGASGANVLTF,TGTGCCAGCAGGGTAAGAGGGGCGTCCGGGGCCAACGTCCTGACTTTC,-,-,TRBV2,TRBJ2-6
CASSPWGGAEEAFF,TGTGCCAGCAGCCCCTGGGGGGGCGCCGAGGAAGCTTTCTTT,-,-,TRBV7-2,TRBJ1-1
CASSLVPTGATGELFF,TGTGCCAGCAGCTTAGTACCCACAGGGGCAACCGGGGAGCTGTTTTTT,-,TRBD1,TRBV7-6,TRBJ2-2
CASRRHFSGNTIYF,TGTGCCAGCAGGCGACACTTCTCTGGAAACACCATATATTTT,-,-,TRBV6-7,TRBJ1-3
CASSGRRDEKLFF,TGTGCCAGCAGTGGTCGACGAGATGAAAAACTGTTTTTT,-,-,TRBV2,TRBJ1-4
CASSPSRGIADTQYF,TGTGCCAGCAGCCCTTCTCGAGGGATCGCAGATACGCAGTATTTT,-,-,TRBV9,TRBJ2-3
CASSKGGVYEQYF,TGTGCCAGCAGCAAAGGGGGGGTCTACGAGCAGTACTTC,-,-,TRBV11-3,TRBJ2-7
CASSLDRAYHNSPLHF,TGTGCCAGCAGTTTGGACAGGGCGTATCATAATTCACCCCTCCACTTT,-,TRBD1,TRBV28,TRBJ1-6
CASRPRDRGPGGANVLTF,TGTGCAAGTCGCCCCCGGGACAGGGGCCCAGGAGGGGCCAACGTCCTGACTTTC,-,-,TRBV12-2,TRBJ2-6
CASSLTGGWTGELFF,TGTGCCAGTAGTCTTACCGGGGGGTGGACCGGGGAGCTGTTTTTT,-,TRBD2,TRBV19,TRBJ2-2
CASSRPGTGSNQPQHF,TGTGCCAGCAGCCGACCCGGAACAGGTTCCAATCAGCCCCAGCATTTT,-,-,TRBV14,TRBJ1-5